What follows are 7 T cell receptor beta chains derived from one specimen sequenced in a study of identical twins listed by TCRdb under 2016. To prepare the library, 5' RACE was applied. This sample was sequenced with an Illumina HiSeq 2000. TCRdb cleaned the public reads at Q25 with fastp, built clones with MiXCR and kept in-frame beta chains. CDR3 protein sequences are deduplicated, and each keeps its most common genes and DNA. This sample holds approximately 240,000 distinct CDR3 sequences; about an eighth were observed only once. The leading ten clones occupy 8.8% of the sample. Source material: memory (CD45RO+) T cells sorted from blood. This specimen's cell subset or site label, interpreted: CD45RO+ enriched T cells. Source of these receptors: a woman aged 18-35 years in good health.

V usage is TRBV5-1 and J usage is TRBJ2-1, with D perhaps matching TRBD1 or TRBD2 (5 bases each). Per germline, CDR1 SGHRS and CDR2 YFSETQ. Deletions cut 5 bases from V and 5 bases from J, with 14 bases between. The CDR3 is 14 residues long. The CDR3 DNA reads as TGCGCCAGCAGATGGGGGACGTCAAACAATGAGCAGTTCTTC. Translating it yields CASRWGTSNNEQFF.

This clonotype was seen only a few times. Here the CDR3 DNA reads TGTGCCAGCAGCCAAGAGACGGGTGTGCACTACTTC. Its translation: CASSQETGVHYF. This chain joins TRBV14 and TRBJ2-7, with D unresolved. The ends were cut back, 0 bases at V and 13 bases at J, with 13 bases in the middle. Looked up from germline, CDR1 is SGHDN and CDR2 is FVKESK. The CDR3 runs 12 residues.

This clonotype was detected a few times. The V call is TRBV6-5, the J call TRBJ1-3; D unclear. The CDR3 has 12 residues. The germline V gene encodes CDR1 MNHEY and CDR2 SVGAGI. V lost 8 bases to trimming and J lost 4 bases, with 9 bases between them. The CDR3 region is CASEGSGNTIYF. DNA for the CDR3: TGTGCCAGCGAGGGCTCGGGAAACACCATATATTTT.

In this sample, this clonotype turned up a few times. The V call is TRBV9, the J call TRBJ1-1; D remains unclear. The CDR3 is made up of 14 amino acids. The ends were cut back, 4 bases at V and 13 bases at J, with 23 bases in the middle. Germline V gene sequence: CDR1 SGDLS, CDR2 YYNGEE. This CDR3 reads CASSPQDGPGRGFF. As DNA, the CDR3 is TGTGCCAGCAGCCCCCAGGACGGCCCTGGCCGGGGTTTCTTT.

Many counts were recorded for this clonotype. V gene TRBV7-2 combines with J gene TRBJ2-2; D possibly corresponds to TRBD2 (6 bases). CDR3 length: 14 residues. V lost 4 bases and J 2 bases, leaving 8 bases between the germline ends. The germline V gene has CDR1 SGHTA and CDR2 FQGNSA. The CDR3 nucleotides are TGTGCCAGCAGCTCCGGACTAAACACCGGGGAGCTGTTTTTT. Protein sequence: CASSSGLNTGELFF.

Note on this clonotype: At one boundary the junction diverges from the germline segment, which might be a read error. The chain is built from TRBV10-3 and TRBJ1-3; no clear D gene. Germline lookup yields CDR1 ENHRY and CDR2 SYGVKD. CDR3 length equals 12 residues. The CDR3 protein is CAFSGNGNTIYF. The CDR3 DNA sequence: TGTGCCTTCAGTGGTAACGGAAACACCATATATTTT.

The chain joins TRBV20-1 to TRBJ2-5; D is uncertain. From germline, CDR1 is DFQATT and CDR2 SNEGSKA (reference sequence). Trimming took 4 bases from V and 5 from J, leaving 11 bases between them. The CDR3 contains 12 residues. The CDR3 is CSANTRRETQYF. The CDR3 nucleotides read TGCAGTGCTAACACACGGCGGGAGACCCAGTACTTC.